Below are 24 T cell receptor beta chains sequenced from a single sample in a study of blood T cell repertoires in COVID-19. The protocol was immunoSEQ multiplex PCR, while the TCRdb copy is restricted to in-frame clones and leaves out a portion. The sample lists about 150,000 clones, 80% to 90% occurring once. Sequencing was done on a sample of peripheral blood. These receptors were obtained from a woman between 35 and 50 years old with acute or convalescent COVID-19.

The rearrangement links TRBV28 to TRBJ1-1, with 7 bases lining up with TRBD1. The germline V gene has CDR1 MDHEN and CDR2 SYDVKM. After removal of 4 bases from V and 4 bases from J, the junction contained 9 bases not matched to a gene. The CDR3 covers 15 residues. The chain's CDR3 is CASSSDRVVGTEAFF. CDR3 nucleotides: TGTGCCAGCAGTTCCGACAGGGTGGTTGGCACTGAAGCTTTCTTT.

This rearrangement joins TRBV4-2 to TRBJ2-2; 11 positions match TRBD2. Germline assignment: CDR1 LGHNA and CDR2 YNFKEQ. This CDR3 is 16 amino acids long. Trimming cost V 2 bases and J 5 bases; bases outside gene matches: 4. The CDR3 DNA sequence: TGTGCCAGCAGCCAATTAGCGGGGGGGCTGACCGGGGAGCTGTTTTTT. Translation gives CASSQLAGGLTGELFF.

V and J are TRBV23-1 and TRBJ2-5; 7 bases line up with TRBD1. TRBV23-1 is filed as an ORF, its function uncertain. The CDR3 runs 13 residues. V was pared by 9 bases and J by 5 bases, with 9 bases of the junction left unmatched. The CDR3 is CARETGERETQYF. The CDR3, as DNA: TGCGCCAGGGAAACAGGGGAACGGGAGACCCAGTACTTC.

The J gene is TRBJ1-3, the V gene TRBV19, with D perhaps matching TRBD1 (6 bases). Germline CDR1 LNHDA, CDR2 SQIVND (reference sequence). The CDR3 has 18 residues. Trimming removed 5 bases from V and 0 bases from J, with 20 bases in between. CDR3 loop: CASSLRRRTGFSGNTIYF. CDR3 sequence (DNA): TGTGCCAGTAGTTTAAGGCGCCGAACAGGGTTCTCTGGAAACACCATATATTTT.

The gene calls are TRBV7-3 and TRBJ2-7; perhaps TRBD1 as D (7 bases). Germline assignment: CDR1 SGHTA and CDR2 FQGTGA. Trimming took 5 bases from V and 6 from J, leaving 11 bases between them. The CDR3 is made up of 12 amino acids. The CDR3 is CASSQGGGEQYF. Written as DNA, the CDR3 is TGTGCCAGCAGCCAGGGGGGAGGCGAGCAGTACTTC.

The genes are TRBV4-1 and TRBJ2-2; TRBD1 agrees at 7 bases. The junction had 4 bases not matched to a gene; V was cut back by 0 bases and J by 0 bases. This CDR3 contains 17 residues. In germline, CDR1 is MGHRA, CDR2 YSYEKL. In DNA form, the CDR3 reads TGCGCCAGCAGCCAAGATCACAGGGGAGCGAACACCGGGGAGCTGTTTTTT. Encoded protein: CASSQDHRGANTGELFF.

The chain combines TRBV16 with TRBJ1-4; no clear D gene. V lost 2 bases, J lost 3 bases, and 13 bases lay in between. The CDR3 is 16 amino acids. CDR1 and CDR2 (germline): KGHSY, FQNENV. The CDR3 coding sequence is TGTGCCAGCAGCCAAACCTTGGGGAGCTCTAATGAAAAACTGTTTTTT. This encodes CASSQTLGSSNEKLFF.

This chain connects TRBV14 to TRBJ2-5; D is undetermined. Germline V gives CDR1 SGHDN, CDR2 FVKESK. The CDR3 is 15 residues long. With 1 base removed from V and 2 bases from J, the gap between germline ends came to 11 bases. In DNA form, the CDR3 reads TGTGCCAGCAGCCAAGTTGCAGGTTCACAAGAGACCCAGTACTTC. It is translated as CASSQVAGSQETQYF.

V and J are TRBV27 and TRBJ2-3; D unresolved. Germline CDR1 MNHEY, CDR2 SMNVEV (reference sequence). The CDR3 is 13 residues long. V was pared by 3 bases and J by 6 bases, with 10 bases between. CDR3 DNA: TGTGCCAGCAGTTTGATGGGCTCGGATACGCAGTATTTT. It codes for CASSLMGSDTQYF.

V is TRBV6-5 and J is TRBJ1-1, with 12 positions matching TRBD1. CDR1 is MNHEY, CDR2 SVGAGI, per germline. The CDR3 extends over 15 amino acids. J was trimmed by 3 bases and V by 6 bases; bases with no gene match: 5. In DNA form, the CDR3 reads TGTGCCAGCAGAGGGACAGGGGGCGGGTACACTGAAGCTTTCTTT. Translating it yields CASRGTGGGYTEAFF.

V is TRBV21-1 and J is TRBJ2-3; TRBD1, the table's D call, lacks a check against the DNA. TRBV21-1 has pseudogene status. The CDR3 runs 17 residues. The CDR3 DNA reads TGTGCCAGCAGCATAGACCGGGACAGGGAAAGTCGGGATACGCAGTATTTT. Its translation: CASSIDRDRESRDTQYF.

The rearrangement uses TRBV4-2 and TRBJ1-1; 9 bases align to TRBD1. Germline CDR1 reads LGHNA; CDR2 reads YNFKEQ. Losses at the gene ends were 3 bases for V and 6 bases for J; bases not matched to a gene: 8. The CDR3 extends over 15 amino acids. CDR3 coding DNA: TGTGCCAGCAGCCAGGAGGGACAGGGTCGGGCTGAAGCTTTCTTT. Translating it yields CASSQEGQGRAEAFF.

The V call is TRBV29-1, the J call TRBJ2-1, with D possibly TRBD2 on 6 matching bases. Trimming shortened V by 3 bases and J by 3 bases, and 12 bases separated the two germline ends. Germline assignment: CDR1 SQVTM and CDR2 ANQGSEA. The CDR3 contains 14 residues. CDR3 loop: CSVDTMGGYNEQFF. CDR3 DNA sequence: TGCAGCGTTGATACCATGGGGGGCTACAATGAGCAGTTCTTC.

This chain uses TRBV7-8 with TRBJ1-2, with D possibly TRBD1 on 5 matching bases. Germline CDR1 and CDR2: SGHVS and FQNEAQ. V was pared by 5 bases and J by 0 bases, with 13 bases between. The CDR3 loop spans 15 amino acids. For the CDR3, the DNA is TGTGCCAGCAGCGGTTGGACAAGAGCTAACTATGGCTACACCTTC. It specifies CASSGWTRANYGYTF.

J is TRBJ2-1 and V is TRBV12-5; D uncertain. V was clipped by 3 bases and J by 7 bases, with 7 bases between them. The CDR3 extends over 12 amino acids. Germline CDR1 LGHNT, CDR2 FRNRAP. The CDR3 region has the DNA TGTGCTAGTGGTTTTGACGGGAATGAGCAGTTCTTC. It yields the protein CASGFDGNEQFF.

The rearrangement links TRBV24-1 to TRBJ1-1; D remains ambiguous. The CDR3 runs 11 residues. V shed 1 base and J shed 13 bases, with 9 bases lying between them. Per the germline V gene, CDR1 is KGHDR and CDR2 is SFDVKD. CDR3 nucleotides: TGTGCCACCAGTGATTTTGCGTTATTTTTCTTT. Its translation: CATSDFALFFF.

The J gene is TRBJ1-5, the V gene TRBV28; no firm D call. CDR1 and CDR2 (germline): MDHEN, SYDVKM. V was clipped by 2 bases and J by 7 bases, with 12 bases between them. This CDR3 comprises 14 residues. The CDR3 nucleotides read TGTGCCAGCAGTTTAGTAGGCTGGAGCCAGCCCCAGCATTTT. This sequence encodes CASSLVGWSQPQHF.

The CDR3 DNA reads TGTGCCTGGAGTGCGGGACTAGCGCACAATGAGCAGTTCTTC. This codes for CAWSAGLAHNEQFF. The V and J genes are TRBV30 and TRBJ2-1; 10 bases are a match to TRBD2. The J segment lost 5 bases and the V segment lost 1 base, leaving 2 bases of the junction unmatched. The CDR3 runs 14 residues. The germline V gene has CDR1 GTSNPN and CDR2 SVGIG (reference sequence). Combining the CDR3 with reference TRBV30 and TRBJ2-1 gives the whole variable domain SQTIHQWPATLVQPVGSPLSLECTVEGTSNPNLYWYRQAAGRGLQLLFYSVGIGQISSEVPQNLSASRPQDRQFILSSKKLLLSDSGFYLCAWSAGLAHNEQFFGPGTRLTVL.

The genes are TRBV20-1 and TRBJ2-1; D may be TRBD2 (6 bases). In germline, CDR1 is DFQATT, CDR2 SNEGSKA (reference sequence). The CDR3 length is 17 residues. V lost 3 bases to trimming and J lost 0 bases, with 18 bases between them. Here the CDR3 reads CSASKLVAGFSYNEQFF. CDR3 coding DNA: TGCAGTGCTAGTAAGTTGGTGGCGGGATTCTCCTACAATGAGCAGTTCTTC.

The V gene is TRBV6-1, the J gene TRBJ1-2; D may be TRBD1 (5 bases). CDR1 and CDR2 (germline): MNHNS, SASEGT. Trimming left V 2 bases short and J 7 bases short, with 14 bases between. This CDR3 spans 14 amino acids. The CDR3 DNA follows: TGTGCCAGCAGTGAATTTCGGGGGACGGGTGGCTACACCTTC. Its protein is CASSEFRGTGGYTF.

CDR3 region: CASSQAPSSYEQYF. Written as DNA, the CDR3 is TGTGCCAGCAGCCAAGCCCCGAGCTCCTACGAGCAGTACTTC. The gene calls are TRBV4-2 and TRBJ2-7; D remains ambiguous. V shed 1 base and J shed 0 bases, with 7 bases lying between them. The CDR3 sequence is 14 residues long. Germline CDR1 is LGHNA and CDR2 is YNFKEQ.

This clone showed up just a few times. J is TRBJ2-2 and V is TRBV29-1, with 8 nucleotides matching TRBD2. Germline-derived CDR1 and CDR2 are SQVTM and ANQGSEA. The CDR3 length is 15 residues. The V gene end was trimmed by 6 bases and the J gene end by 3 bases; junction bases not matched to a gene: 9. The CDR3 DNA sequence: TGCAGCGTAGAACCCGGGGGGGCTTACACCGGGGAGCTGTTTTTT. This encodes CSVEPGGAYTGELFF.

The CDR3 DNA is TGTGCCAGCAGTTACTCGGAGGGGGCTGAGGGAGCTTTCTTT. Translation: CASSYSEGAEGAFF. This rearrangement joins TRBV6-6 to TRBJ1-1, with 7 bases matching TRBD1. V lost 0 bases to trimming and J lost 10 bases; unmatched junction nucleotides: 8. CDR3 size: 14 residues. CDR1 is MNHNY, CDR2 SVGAGI, per germline (reference sequence).

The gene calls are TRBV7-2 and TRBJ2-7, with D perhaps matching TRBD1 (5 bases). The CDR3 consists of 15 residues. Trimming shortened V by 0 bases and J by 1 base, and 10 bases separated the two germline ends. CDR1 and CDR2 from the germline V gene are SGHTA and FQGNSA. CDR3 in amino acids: CASSLAQGWSYEQYF. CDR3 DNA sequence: TGTGCCAGCAGCTTAGCGCAGGGTTGGTCCTACGAGCAGTACTTC.